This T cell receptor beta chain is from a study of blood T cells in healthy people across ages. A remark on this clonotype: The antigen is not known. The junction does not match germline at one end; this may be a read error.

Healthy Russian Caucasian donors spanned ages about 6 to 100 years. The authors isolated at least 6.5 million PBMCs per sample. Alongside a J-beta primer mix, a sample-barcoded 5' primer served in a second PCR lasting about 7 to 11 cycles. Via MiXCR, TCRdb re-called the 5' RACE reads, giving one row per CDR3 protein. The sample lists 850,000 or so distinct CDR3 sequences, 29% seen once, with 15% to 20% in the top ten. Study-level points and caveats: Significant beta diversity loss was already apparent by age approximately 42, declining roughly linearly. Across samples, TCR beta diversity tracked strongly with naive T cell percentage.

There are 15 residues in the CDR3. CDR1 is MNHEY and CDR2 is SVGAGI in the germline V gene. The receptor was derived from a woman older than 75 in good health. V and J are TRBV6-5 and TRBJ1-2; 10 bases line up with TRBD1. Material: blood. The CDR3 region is CAGREGQGPDYGYTF. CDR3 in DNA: TGTGCCGGCAGGGAGGGACAGGGGCCGGACTATGGCTACACCTTC.